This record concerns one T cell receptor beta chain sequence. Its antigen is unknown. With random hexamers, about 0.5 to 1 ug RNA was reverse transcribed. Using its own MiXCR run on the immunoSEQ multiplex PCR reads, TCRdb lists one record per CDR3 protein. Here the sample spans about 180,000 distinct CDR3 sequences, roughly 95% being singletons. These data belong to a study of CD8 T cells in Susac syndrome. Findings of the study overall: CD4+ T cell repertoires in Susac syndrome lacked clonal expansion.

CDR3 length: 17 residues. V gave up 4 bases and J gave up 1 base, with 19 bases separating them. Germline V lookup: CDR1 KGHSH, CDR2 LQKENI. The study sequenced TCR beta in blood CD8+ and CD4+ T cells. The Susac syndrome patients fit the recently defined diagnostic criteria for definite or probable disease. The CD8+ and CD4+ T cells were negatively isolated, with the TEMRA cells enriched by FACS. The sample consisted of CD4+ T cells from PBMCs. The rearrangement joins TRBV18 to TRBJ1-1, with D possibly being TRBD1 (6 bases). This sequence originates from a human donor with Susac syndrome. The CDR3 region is CASSQIGLGGRNTEAFF. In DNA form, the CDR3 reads TGTGCCAGCTCACAAATCGGTCTCGGGGGCCGGAACACTGAAGCTTTCTTT. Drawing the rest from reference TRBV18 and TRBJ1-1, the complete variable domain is NAGVMQNPRHLVRRRGQEARLRCSPMKGHSHVYWYRQLPEEGLKFMVYLQKENIIDESGMPKERFSAEFPKEGPSILRIQQVVRGDSAAYFCASSQIGLGGRNTEAFFGQGTRLTVV.